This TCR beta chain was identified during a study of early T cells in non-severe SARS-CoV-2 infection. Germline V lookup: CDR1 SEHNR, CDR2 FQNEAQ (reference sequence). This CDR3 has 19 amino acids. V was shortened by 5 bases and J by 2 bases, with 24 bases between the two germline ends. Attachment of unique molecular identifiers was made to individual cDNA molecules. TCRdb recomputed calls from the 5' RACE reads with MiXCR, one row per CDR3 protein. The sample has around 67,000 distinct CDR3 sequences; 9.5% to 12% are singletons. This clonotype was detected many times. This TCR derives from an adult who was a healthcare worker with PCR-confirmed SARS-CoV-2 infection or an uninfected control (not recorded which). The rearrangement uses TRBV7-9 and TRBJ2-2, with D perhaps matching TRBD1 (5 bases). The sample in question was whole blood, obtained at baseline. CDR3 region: CASSRRDGSTEFNTGELFF. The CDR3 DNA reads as TGTGCCAGCAGCCGTCGAGATGGGTCGACAGAGTTCAACACCGGGGAGCTGTTTTTT.